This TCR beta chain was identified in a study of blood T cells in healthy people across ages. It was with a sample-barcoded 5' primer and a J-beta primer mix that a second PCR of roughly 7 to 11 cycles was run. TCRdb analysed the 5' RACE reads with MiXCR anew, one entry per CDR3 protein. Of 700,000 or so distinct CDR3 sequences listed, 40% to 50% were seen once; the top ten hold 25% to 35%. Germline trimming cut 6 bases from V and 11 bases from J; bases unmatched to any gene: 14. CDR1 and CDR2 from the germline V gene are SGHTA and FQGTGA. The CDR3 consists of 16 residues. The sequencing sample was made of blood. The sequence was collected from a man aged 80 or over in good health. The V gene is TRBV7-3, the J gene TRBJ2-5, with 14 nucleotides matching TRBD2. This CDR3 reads CASRATGTSGSYEQYF. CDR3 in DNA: TGTGCCAGCAGAGCTACCGGGACTAGCGGGAGCTATGAGCAGTACTTC.